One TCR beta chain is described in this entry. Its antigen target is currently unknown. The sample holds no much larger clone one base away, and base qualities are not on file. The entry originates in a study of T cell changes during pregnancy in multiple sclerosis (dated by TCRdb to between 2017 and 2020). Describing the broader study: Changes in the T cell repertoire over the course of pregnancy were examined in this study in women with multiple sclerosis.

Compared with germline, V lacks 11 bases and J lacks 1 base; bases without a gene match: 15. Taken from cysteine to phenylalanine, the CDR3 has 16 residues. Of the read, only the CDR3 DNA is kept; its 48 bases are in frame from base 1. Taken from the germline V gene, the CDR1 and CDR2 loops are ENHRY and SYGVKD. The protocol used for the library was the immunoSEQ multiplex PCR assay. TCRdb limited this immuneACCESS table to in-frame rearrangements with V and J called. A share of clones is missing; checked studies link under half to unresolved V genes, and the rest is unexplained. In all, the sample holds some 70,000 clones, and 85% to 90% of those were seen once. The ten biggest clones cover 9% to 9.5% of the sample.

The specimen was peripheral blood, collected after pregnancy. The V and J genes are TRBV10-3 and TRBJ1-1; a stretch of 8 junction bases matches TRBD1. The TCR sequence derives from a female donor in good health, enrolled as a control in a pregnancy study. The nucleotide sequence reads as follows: TGTGCCTCCTCTGCCGGGACAGGAAAGGGGAACACTGAAGCTTTCTTT. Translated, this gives CASSAGTGKGNTEAFF.